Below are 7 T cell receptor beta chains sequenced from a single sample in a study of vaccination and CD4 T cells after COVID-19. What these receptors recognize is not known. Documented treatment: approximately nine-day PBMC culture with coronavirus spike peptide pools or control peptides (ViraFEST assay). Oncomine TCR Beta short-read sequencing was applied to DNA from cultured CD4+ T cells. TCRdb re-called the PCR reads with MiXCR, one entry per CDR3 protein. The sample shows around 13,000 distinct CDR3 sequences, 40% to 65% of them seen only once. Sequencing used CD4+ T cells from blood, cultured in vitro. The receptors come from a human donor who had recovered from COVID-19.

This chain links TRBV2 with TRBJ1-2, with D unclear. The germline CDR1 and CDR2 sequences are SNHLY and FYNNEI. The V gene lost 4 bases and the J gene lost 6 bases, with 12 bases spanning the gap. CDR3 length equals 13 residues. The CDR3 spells CASSVGPLNGYTF. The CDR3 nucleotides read TGTGCCAGCAGTGTTGGTCCCTTAAATGGCTACACCTTC.

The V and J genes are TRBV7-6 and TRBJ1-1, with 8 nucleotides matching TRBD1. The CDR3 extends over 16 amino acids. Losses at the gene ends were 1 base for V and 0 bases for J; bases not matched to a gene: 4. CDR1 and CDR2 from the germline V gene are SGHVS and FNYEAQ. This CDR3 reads CASSLETDRVNTEAFF. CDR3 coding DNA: TGTGCCAGCAGCTTAGAAACGGACAGGGTGAACACTGAAGCTTTCTTT.

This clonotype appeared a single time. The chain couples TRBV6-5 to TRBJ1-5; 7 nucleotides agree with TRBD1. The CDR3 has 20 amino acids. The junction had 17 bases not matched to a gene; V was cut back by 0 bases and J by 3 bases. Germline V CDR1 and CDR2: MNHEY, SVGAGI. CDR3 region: CASSYSTRDRTLVLNQPQHF. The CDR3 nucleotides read TGTGCCAGCAGTTACTCGACCCGGGACAGAACCCTAGTACTCAATCAGCCCCAGCATTTT.

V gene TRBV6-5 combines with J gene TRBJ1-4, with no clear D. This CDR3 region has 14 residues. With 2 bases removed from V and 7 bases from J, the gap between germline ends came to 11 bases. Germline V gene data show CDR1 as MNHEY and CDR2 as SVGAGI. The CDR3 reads CASSYRGNSEKLFF. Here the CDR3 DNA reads TGTGCCAGCAGTTACCGGGGAAACAGTGAAAAACTGTTTTTT.

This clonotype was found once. The CDR3 sequence is CASSERLADTDTQYF. The CDR3 nucleotides are TGTGCCAGCAGTGAACGGCTAGCGGACACAGATACGCAGTATTTT. The chain uses TRBV2 and TRBJ2-3; the match to TRBD2 covers 7 bases. With V trimmed by 2 bases and J by 2 bases, 4 bases remained unmatched. Germline CDR1 and CDR2: SNHLY and FYNNEI. The CDR3 is 15 amino acids.

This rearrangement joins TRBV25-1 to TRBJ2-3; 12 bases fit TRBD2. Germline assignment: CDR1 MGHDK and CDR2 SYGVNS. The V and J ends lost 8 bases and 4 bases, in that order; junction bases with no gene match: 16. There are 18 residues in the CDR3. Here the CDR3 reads CASGQSLAGGRLADTQYF. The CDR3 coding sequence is TGTGCCAGCGGTCAGTCACTAGCGGGAGGTCGGTTGGCAGATACGCAGTATTTT.

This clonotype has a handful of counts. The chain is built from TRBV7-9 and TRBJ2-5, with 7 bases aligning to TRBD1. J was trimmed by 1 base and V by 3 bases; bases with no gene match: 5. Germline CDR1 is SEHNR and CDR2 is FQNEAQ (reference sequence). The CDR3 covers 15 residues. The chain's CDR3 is CASSLDRWAQETQYF. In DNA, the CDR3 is TGTGCCAGCAGCTTGGACAGGTGGGCCCAAGAGACCCAGTACTTC.